These 5 T cell receptor beta chains were sequenced from one sample in a study of regulatory T cells in long-lasting Graves disease (dated by TCRdb to about 2021). Explained via the paper, the time point label denotes: newly diagnosed GD, antithyroid drugs for less than 3 months. For both TCR sequencing and RNA sequencing, RNA was extracted from PBMCs using TRIzol. Library method: multiplex PCR. The run used an Illumina HiSeq 4000. To build TCR beta libraries, CDR3 regions were amplified by Arm-PCR using iRepertoire HTBI primers. TCRdb handled the public reads itself, with Q25 trimming in fastp and clone calling in MiXCR, and kept productive beta chains. Every CDR3 protein is listed once, alongside the most common genes and DNA of its rows. In this sample the table shows about 470,000 distinct CDR3 sequences, 15% of which occur a single time. Over 15% of the sample is in the top ten clones. The data were also submitted as part of a second study, on T cells in Graves' hyperthyroidism and ophthalmopathy.

The input for sequencing was peripheral blood mononuclear cells (PBMCs), taken at new diagnosis, from a patient treated with antithyroid drugs. Receptor source: a woman aged 25-40 years with Graves disease. Donor details come from another sample of the same person, matched by shared clones.

This clonotype was observed a single time. V usage is TRBV3-1 and J usage is TRBJ1-2; a weak D match, TRBD1 (5 bases). The CDR3 is 14 amino acids. Germline V gives CDR1 LGHDT, CDR2 YNNKEL (reference sequence). Trimming pared 4 bases from V and 8 bases from J, leaving 17 bases between. The CDR3 sequence: CASSLLTGTRGYTF. The CDR3 nucleotides are TGTGCCAGCAGCCTTCTAACCGGGACTCGGGGCTACACCTTC.

The table lists this clonotype with a few counts. V is TRBV6-5 and J is TRBJ2-2, with 7 positions matching TRBD2. J lost 7 bases, V lost 2 bases, and 10 bases had no gene match. The CDR3 loop spans 16 amino acids. Germline V gene lookup returns CDR1 MNHEY and CDR2 SVGAGI. The CDR3 here is CASSYDLASGGGELFF. The DNA of the CDR3 is TGTGCCAGCAGTTACGATTTGGCTAGCGGCGGCGGGGAGCTGTTTTTT.

This clonotype was counted many times. The gene calls are TRBV20-1 and TRBJ2-5; 10 bases are shared with TRBD2. Looked up from germline, CDR1 is DFQATT and CDR2 is SNEGSKA (reference sequence). The CDR3 is made up of 14 amino acids. J lost 2 bases, V lost 5 bases, and 5 bases had no gene match. CDR3 sequence reads: CSAQLAGRQETQYF. For the CDR3, the DNA is TGCAGTGCTCAACTAGCGGGAAGACAAGAGACCCAGTACTTC.

The chain has TRBV12-3 or TRBV12-4 and TRBJ2-2; possibly TRBD1 for D (5 bases). This CDR3 spans 13 amino acids. Between the trimmed V and J ends, which lost 6 bases and 5 bases, there was a span of 10 bases. CDR3 region: CASRRQSTGELFF. In DNA form, the CDR3 reads TGTGCCAGCAGGAGACAGTCTACCGGGGAGCTGTTTTTT.

This clonotype was seen many times. V is TRBV4-2 and J is TRBJ2-1; unclear D gene. Germline CDR1 is LGHNA and CDR2 is YNFKEQ. This CDR3 region has 15 residues. Trimming shortened V by 0 bases and J by 0 bases, and 6 bases separated the two germline ends. This chain's CDR3 is CASSQDQVSYNEQFF. CDR3 in DNA: TGTGCCAGCAGCCAAGATCAGGTCTCCTACAATGAGCAGTTCTTC.